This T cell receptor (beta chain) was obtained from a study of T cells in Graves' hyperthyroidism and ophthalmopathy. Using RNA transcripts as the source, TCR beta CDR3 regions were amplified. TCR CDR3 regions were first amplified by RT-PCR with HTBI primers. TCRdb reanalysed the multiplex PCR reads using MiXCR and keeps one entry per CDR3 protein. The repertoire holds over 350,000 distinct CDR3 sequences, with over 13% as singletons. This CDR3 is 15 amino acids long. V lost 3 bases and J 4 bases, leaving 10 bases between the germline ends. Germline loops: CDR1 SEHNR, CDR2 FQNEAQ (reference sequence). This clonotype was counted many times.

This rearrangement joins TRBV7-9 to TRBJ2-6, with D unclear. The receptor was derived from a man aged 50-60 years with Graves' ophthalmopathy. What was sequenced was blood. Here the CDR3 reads CASSFNLAGANVLTF. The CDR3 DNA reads TGTGCCAGCAGCTTCAATCTGGCCGGGGCCAACGTCCTGACTTTC.